These 30 T cell receptor beta chains originate from one sample sequenced in a study of T cells in Graves' hyperthyroidism and ophthalmopathy. TCR beta CDR3 region amplification was performed from RNA transcripts. The primer set for the first-round RT-PCR of the TCR CDR3 was HTBI. TCRdb independently ran MiXCR on the multiplex PCR reads; one entry per CDR3 protein. The sample shows roughly 500,000 distinct CDR3 sequences, approximately 15% of them seen only once. Sequencing used blood. The receptors here all came from a woman aged 25 to 39 with Graves' hyperthyroidism that later progressed to Graves' ophthalmopathy.

In this sample, this clonotype turned up many times. CDR3 amino acids: CASTLTGDPYGYTF. In DNA form, the CDR3 reads TGTGCCAGCACCCTGACGGGGGATCCCTATGGCTACACCTTC. This sequence joins TRBV7-2 and TRBJ1-2; tentative D call: TRBD1 (5 bases). Germline V CDR1 and CDR2: SGHTA, FQGNSA. Trimming cost V 7 bases and J 4 bases, with 16 bases left between them. This CDR3 spans 14 amino acids. The whole variable domain, filled in from reference TRBV7-2 and TRBJ1-2, reads GAGVSQSPSNKVTEKGKDVELRCDPISGHTALYWYRQSLGQGLEFLIYFQGNSAPDKSGLPSDRFSAERTGGSVSTLTIQRTQQEDSAVYLCASTLTGDPYGYTFGSGTRLTVV.

The chain links TRBV4-1 to TRBJ2-5; D ambiguous. From germline, CDR1 is MGHRA and CDR2 YSYEKL. V was shortened by 1 base and J by 3 bases, with 12 bases between the two germline ends. The CDR3 length is 15 residues. CDR3 region: CASSQVLGAKETQYF. In DNA form, the CDR3 reads TGCGCCAGCAGCCAAGTCTTAGGAGCGAAAGAGACCCAGTACTTC.

This clonotype was seen a few times. The genes are TRBV12-5 and TRBJ2-1; 9 bases map to TRBD2. The CDR3 covers 15 residues. Trimming took 0 bases from V and 3 from J; bases not matched to a gene: 0. Germline V lookup: CDR1 LGHNT, CDR2 FRNRAP. CDR3 amino acids: CASGLVLAGYNEQFF. The CDR3 nucleotides read TGTGCTAGTGGTTTGGTACTAGCGGGCTACAATGAGCAGTTCTTC.

The sample holds many counts of this clonotype. This chain connects TRBV12-3 or TRBV12-4 to TRBJ2-7, with 11 bases fitting TRBD1. This CDR3 is 19 amino acids long. V shed 5 bases, J shed 6 bases, and the junction held 21 bases outside the gene matches. CDR3 in amino acids: CASSPRRTGGKANPGEQYF. The CDR3 bases are TGTGCCAGCAGTCCCCGCCGGACAGGGGGCAAGGCCAACCCGGGCGAGCAGTACTTC.

The V and J genes are TRBV6-1 and TRBJ2-2, with D possibly TRBD2 on 7 matching bases. CDR1 is MNHNS and CDR2 is SASEGT in the germline V gene. Trimming stripped 6 bases from V and 2 bases from J, with 19 bases between. The CDR3 has 17 amino acids. CDR3 loop: CASRAPLWGGNTGELFF. CDR3 nucleotides: TGTGCCAGCAGGGCCCCCCTCTGGGGGGGCAACACCGGGGAGCTGTTTTTT.

This clonotype was counted ten times or more. The chain recombines TRBV5-1 with TRBJ2-7; D is uncertain. Germline assignment: CDR1 SGHRS and CDR2 YFSETQ. Deletions cut 4 bases from V and 0 bases from J, with 8 bases between. The CDR3 is made up of 13 amino acids. The CDR3 loop reads CASSAGSSYEQYF. The CDR3, as DNA: TGCGCCAGCAGCGCAGGAAGCTCCTACGAGCAGTACTTC.

This clonotype was recorded a few times. The chain's CDR3 is CASSHDPGQDFYEQYF. The CDR3 DNA follows: TGCGCCAGCAGCCACGACCCGGGACAGGATTTCTACGAGCAGTACTTC. The V and J genes are TRBV4-3 and TRBJ2-7; TRBD1 agrees at 8 bases. CDR3 size: 16 residues. Trimming cost V 3 bases and J 3 bases; bases outside gene matches: 10. Germline assignment: CDR1 LGHNA and CDR2 YSLEER.

This sequence joins TRBV2 and TRBJ1-5; D not resolved. Germline CDR1 and CDR2: SNHLY and FYNNEI. This CDR3 has 15 residues. Between the trimmed V and J ends, which lost 3 bases and 8 bases, there was a span of 17 bases. Written as DNA, the CDR3 is TGTGCCAGCAGTGACGGTTCGCGGGCCGGGGAGCCCCAGCATTTT. Residues: CASSDGSRAGEPQHF.

This clonotype came up a few times. The gene calls are TRBV19 and TRBJ2-5, with 8 positions matching TRBD2. The V segment lost 3 bases and the J segment 1 base; nucleotides outside the gene matches: 4. This CDR3 region has 15 residues. From germline, CDR1 is LNHDA and CDR2 SQIVND (reference sequence). CDR3 sequence (DNA): TGTGCCAGTAGTATCGTAGCGGGACCCCAAGAGACCCAGTACTTC. The encoded protein is CASSIVAGPQETQYF.

This clonotype showed up just a few times. It may be a read error: a sequence one base away is much more abundant. The V gene is TRBV10-3, the J gene TRBJ2-2, with D possibly being TRBD2 (5 bases). From germline, CDR1 is ENHRY and CDR2 SYGVKD. Trimming shortened V by 3 bases and J by 4 bases, and 12 bases separated the two germline ends. The CDR3 is made up of 15 amino acids. CDR3 amino acids: CAISDHGVPTGELFF. The DNA for the CDR3 is TGTGCCATCAGTGATCACGGGGTCCCCACCGGGGAGCTGTTTTTT.

This clonotype was detected a few times. This chain connects TRBV3-1 to TRBJ2-3; D not certain. This CDR3 spans 16 amino acids. Trimming took off 4 bases at V and 2 bases at J, with 16 bases between the two ends. The germline gives CDR1 LGHDT, CDR2 YNNKEL (reference sequence). This chain's CDR3 is CASSPDIVMATDTQYF. The CDR3 DNA sequence: TGTGCCAGCAGCCCAGACATCGTCATGGCCACAGATACGCAGTATTTT.

There are many counts of this clonotype. The gene calls are TRBV27 and TRBJ2-5; a weak D match, TRBD1 (7 bases). V shed 5 bases and J shed 0 bases, with 10 bases lying between them. The CDR3 covers 14 residues. Per the germline V gene, CDR1 is MNHEY and CDR2 is SMNVEV (reference sequence). CDR3 sequence: CASSAGQYQETQYF. The CDR3 coding sequence is TGTGCCAGCAGTGCGGGACAGTACCAAGAGACCCAGTACTTC.

This clonotype has just a few counts. The chain uses TRBV3-1 and TRBJ2-3; D is possibly TRBD2 (6 bases). Between the trimmed V and J ends, which lost 5 bases and 1 base, there was a span of 16 bases. The CDR3 loop spans 16 amino acids. CDR1 and CDR2 from the germline V gene are LGHDT and YNNKEL (reference sequence). This chain's CDR3 is CASSEGGAGRTDTQYF. In DNA form, the CDR3 reads TGTGCCAGCAGCGAGGGTGGGGCGGGACGCACAGATACGCAGTATTTT.

V usage is TRBV2 and J usage is TRBJ1-1, with D maybe TRBD1 (5 bases). The CDR3 sequence is 14 residues long. With 4 bases removed from V and 6 bases from J, the gap between germline ends came to 15 bases. Germline loops: CDR1 SNHLY, CDR2 FYNNEI. The CDR3 DNA reads as TGTGCCAGCAGTGCGGGGCGGGTCGCCGCTGAAGCTTTCTTT. It codes for CASSAGRVAAEAFF.

V gene TRBV3-1 combines with J gene TRBJ1-6; no reliable D call. V was shortened by 4 bases and J by 9 bases, with 10 bases between the two germline ends. The CDR3 has 13 amino acids. In germline, CDR1 is LGHDT, CDR2 YNNKEL (reference sequence). Here the CDR3 DNA reads TGTGCCAGCAGCCCTTTAACCGGTTCACCCCTCCACTTT. Translation: CASSPLTGSPLHF.

This clonotype is judged medium-sized (0.01 to 0.1%). The rearrangement uses TRBV7-8 and TRBJ2-7; no clear D gene. CDR1 is SGHVS, CDR2 FQNEAQ, per germline. V dropped 5 bases and J dropped 7 bases, with 15 bases sitting between them. CDR3 size: 13 residues. CDR3 protein: CASSPSSIGEQYF. The CDR3 DNA is TGTGCCAGCAGCCCTTCTTCAATAGGGGAGCAGTACTTC.

Many counts were recorded for this clonotype. The chain couples TRBV30 to TRBJ1-6; 7 bases agree with TRBD1. This CDR3 region has 13 residues. Looked up from germline, CDR1 is GTSNPN and CDR2 is SVGIG (reference sequence). V gave up 0 bases and J gave up 12 bases; unmatched junction bases: 5. CDR3 sequence: CAWSVRRGLPLHF. The CDR3 bases are TGTGCCTGGAGTGTACGGAGGGGGCTACCCCTCCACTTT. The full variable domain, in which reference TRBV30 and TRBJ1-6 provide the parts outside the CDR3, is SQTIHQWPATLVQPVGSPLSLECTVEGTSNPNLYWYRQAAGRGLQLLFYSVGIGQISSEVPQNLSASRPQDRQFILSSKKLLLSDSGFYLCAWSVRRGLPLHFGNGTRLTVT.

This clonotype was seen many times. V and J are TRBV7-2 and TRBJ1-5; weak D call: TRBD1 (5 bases). Germline CDR1 reads SGHTA; CDR2 reads FQGNSA. Trimming shortened V by 3 bases and J by 5 bases, and 8 bases separated the two germline ends. CDR3 size: 13 residues. CDR3 region: CASSFGGDQPQHF. CDR3 nucleotides: TGTGCCAGCAGCTTTGGGGGGGATCAGCCCCAGCATTTT.

In this sample, this clonotype turned up many times. V gene TRBV6-1 combines with J gene TRBJ1-1; maybe TRBD1 (5 bases). The ends were cut back, 1 base at V and 11 bases at J, with 11 bases in the middle. The germline CDR1 and CDR2 sequences are MNHNS and SASEGT. The CDR3 runs to 12 residues. CDR3 sequence: CASSEGGSRAFF. The CDR3 DNA follows: TGTGCCAGCAGTGAAGGGGGCTCGAGGGCTTTCTTT.

This clonotype was picked up a small number of times. The gene calls are TRBV5-1 and TRBJ2-7, with 7 bases fitting TRBD2. There are 14 residues in the CDR3. After removal of 1 base from V and 2 bases from J, the junction contained 3 bases not matched to a gene. Germline CDR1 SGHRS, CDR2 YFSETQ. The DNA of the CDR3 is TGCGCCAGCAGCTTGCTTAGCGGGCCCTACGAGCAGTACTTC. It is translated as CASSLLSGPYEQYF.

The V and J genes are TRBV7-3 and TRBJ2-1, with 13 bases aligning to TRBD2. Germline CDR1 reads SGHTA; CDR2 reads FQGTGA. The CDR3 consists of 15 residues. Trimming cost V 4 bases and J 7 bases; bases outside gene matches: 4. CDR3 residues: CASSSGTSGVNEQFF. CDR3 in DNA: TGTGCCAGCAGCTCCGGGACTAGCGGGGTTAATGAGCAGTTCTTC.

There are many counts of this clonotype. V usage is TRBV28 and J usage is TRBJ2-7; TRBD2 matches at 7 bases. The CDR3 has 14 residues. With 5 bases clipped from V and 6 bases from J, the junction kept 10 bases outside the gene matches. Germline-derived CDR1 and CDR2 are MDHEN and SYDVKM. CDR3 in amino acids: CASSPGLISPEQYF. CDR3 nucleotides: TGTGCCAGCAGTCCGGGACTAATTTCGCCCGAGCAGTACTTC.

Notes on this clonotype: A much larger clone lies one base from this, so it may be a read error. This rearrangement joins TRBV20-1 to TRBJ2-1, with 11 bases fitting TRBD2. Germline V gene lookup returns CDR1 DFQATT and CDR2 SNEGSKA (reference sequence). V trimming: 6 bases; J trimming: 6 bases; junction bases outside the gene matches: 10. The CDR3 length is 15 residues. CDR3 region: CSAELGLAVFNEQFF. The CDR3, as DNA: TGCAGTGCCGAGTTGGGACTAGCGGTTTTCAATGAGCAGTTCTTC.

This clonotype was detected a few times. The chain links TRBV5-1 to TRBJ2-7; the match to TRBD1 covers 10 bases. The CDR3 is 15 residues long. Germline lookup yields CDR1 SGHRS and CDR2 YFSETQ. The ends lost 3 bases at V and 2 bases at J; junction bases unmatched: 5. CDR3 amino acids: CASSSSGQGTYEQYF. CDR3 nucleotide sequence: TGCGCCAGCAGCTCATCGGGACAGGGGACCTACGAGCAGTACTTC.

This clonotype was recorded only once. The V gene is TRBV20-1, the J gene TRBJ1-1; D not resolved. The V end was cut by 2 bases, the J end by 1 base, with 20 bases between. This CDR3 contains 17 residues. The germline CDR1 and CDR2 sequences are DFQATT and SNEGSKA (reference sequence). This chain's CDR3 is CSARPLEVGIRNTEAFF. The CDR3, as DNA: TGCAGTGCTAGACCGCTGGAGGTGGGGATTCGGAACACTGAAGCTTTCTTT.

This clonotype was counted a few times. The CDR3 here is CSASAISGRSGVDEQYF. CDR3 DNA sequence: TGCAGTGCTAGTGCGATTAGCGGGAGGTCTGGAGTGGACGAGCAGTACTTC. The chain couples TRBV20-1 to TRBJ2-7; the match to TRBD2 covers 10 bases. This CDR3 region has 17 residues. V shed 3 bases, J shed 5 bases, and the junction held 16 bases outside the gene matches. CDR1 is DFQATT and CDR2 is SNEGSKA in the germline V gene (reference sequence).

This clonotype occurred a few times. Its ends do not fully match the called genes, so a read error is possible. The rearrangement joins TRBV27 to TRBJ2-1; no clear D gene. The CDR3 runs to 12 residues. CDR1 and CDR2 from the germline V gene are MNHEY and SMNVEV (reference sequence). This chain's CDR3 is CAGSFLENEQFF. The CDR3 nucleotides are TGTGCCGGCAGTTTCTTGGAGAATGAGCAGTTCTTC.

This clonotype showed up just a few times. V usage is TRBV25-1 and J usage is TRBJ1-1; 10 nucleotides align to TRBD1. Germline values: CDR1 MGHDK, CDR2 SYGVNS. This CDR3 region has 15 residues. The ends lost 8 bases at V and 6 bases at J; junction bases unmatched: 12. CDR3 sequence reads: CASSRTGGGAAEAFF. CDR3 sequence (DNA): TGTGCCAGCTCAAGGACAGGGGGGGGAGCGGCTGAAGCTTTCTTT. The whole variable domain, remainder taken from reference TRBV25-1 and TRBJ1-1, is EADIYQTPRYLVIGTGKKITLECSQTMGHDKMYWYQQDPGMELHLIHYSYGVNSTEKGDLSSESTVSRIRTEHFPLTLESARPSHTSQYLCASSRTGGGAAEAFFGQGTRLTVV.

This clonotype was counted ten times or more. The V call is TRBV20-1, the J call TRBJ2-5; D not certain. Per germline, CDR1 DFQATT and CDR2 SNEGSKA (reference sequence). The CDR3 totals 14 residues. The V end was cut by 0 bases, the J end by 0 bases, with 8 bases between. The CDR3 reads CSARDFRYQETQYF. Here the CDR3 DNA reads TGCAGTGCTAGAGATTTTAGGTACCAAGAGACCCAGTACTTC.

This clonotype was seen at least ten times. CDR3: CASSFWTGANYEQYF. CDR3 in DNA: TGTGCCAGCAGCTTTTGGACAGGGGCAAACTACGAGCAGTACTTC. The rearrangement joins TRBV7-2 to TRBJ2-7; 9 nucleotides align to TRBD1. Germline V gives CDR1 SGHTA, CDR2 FQGNSA. The CDR3 length is 15 residues. Unmatched junction bases numbered 6, after V lost 3 bases and J lost 3 bases.